The 7 T cell receptor beta chains presented below share a single source sample, sequenced in a study of cytomegalovirus exposure and HLA in healthy donors (dated by TCRdb to about 2017). Libraries were prepared through the immunoSEQ multiplex PCR assay. A mixture of 60 forward primers for TCR Vbeta segments and 13 reverse primers for TCR Jbeta segments was used in the multiplex PCR. As stored in TCRdb, this immuneACCESS dataset retains in-frame rearrangements with V and J assigned. A fraction of the clones does not appear; measured against another copy, unresolved V genes explain less than half of the discrepancy, and the remainder lacks a known reason. This sample has around 82,000 clones in its table, and around 78% of those were observed once. The ten largest clonotypes hold less than 7% of the sample. Sequencing was carried out using PBMCs. Every receptor here comes from a male donor in good health and CMV-seropositive.

This chain uses TRBV15 with TRBJ2-1; TRBD2 matches 7 bases. The CDR3 length is 17 residues. The germline V gene has CDR1 LNHNV and CDR2 YYDKDF (reference sequence). Germline trimming cut 3 bases from V and 4 bases from J; bases unmatched to any gene: 12. The CDR3 DNA is TGTGCCACCAGCAGGAGAATAGCGGGCCAGATTTACAATGAGCAGTTCTTC. Translated, it gives CATSRRIAGQIYNEQFF. The variable domain in full, completed from reference TRBV15 and TRBJ2-1, reads DAMVIQNPRYQVTQFGKPVTLSCSQTLNHNVMYWYQQKSSQAPKLLFHYYDKDFNNEADTPDNFQSRRPNTSFCFLDIRSPGLGDTAMYLCATSRRIAGQIYNEQFFGPGTRLTVL.

The chain links TRBV7-2 to TRBJ1-5; D is undetermined. The ends were cut back, 3 bases at V and 2 bases at J, with 8 bases in the middle. The CDR3 totals 14 residues. The V gene's germline CDR1 is SGHTA and CDR2 FQGNSA. The CDR3 region has the DNA TGTGCCAGCAGCTTGATCGGGGGCAATCAGCCCCAGCATTTT. Amino acids: CASSLIGGNQPQHF.

This chain connects TRBV27 to TRBJ2-1; TRBD2 is a possible D gene (7 bases). CDR3 length: 15 residues. Germline values: CDR1 MNHEY, CDR2 SMNVEV (reference sequence). The V and J ends lost 0 bases and 6 bases respectively, with 12 bases between them. The CDR3, as DNA: TGTGCCAGCAGTTTATCCGGGGGGCGGTCCAATGAGCAGTTCTTC. Its protein product is CASSLSGGRSNEQFF.

The chain links TRBV7-2 to TRBJ1-2; 9 bases line up with TRBD1. This CDR3 spans 17 amino acids. Germline values: CDR1 SGHTA, CDR2 FQGNSA. The V and J ends lost 2 bases and 8 bases, in that order; junction bases with no gene match: 15. This chain's CDR3 is CASSLRYVGTGWWGYTF. In DNA, the CDR3 is TGTGCCAGCAGCTTACGATATGTTGGGACAGGGTGGTGGGGCTACACCTTC.

This clone showed up just once. This chain connects TRBV20-1 to TRBJ2-7, with D possibly matching TRBD2 (6 bases). Per the germline V gene, CDR1 is DFQATT and CDR2 is SNEGSKA (reference sequence). Trimming took 3 bases from V and 6 from J, leaving 9 bases between them. The CDR3 has 11 residues. The CDR3 here is CSARRGSEQYF. CDR3 DNA: TGCAGTGCTAGGCGGGGTTCCGAGCAGTACTTC.

This clone was observed a few times. The rearrangement joins TRBV9 to TRBJ2-1, with 7 bases aligning to TRBD1. The V gene's germline CDR1 is SGDLS and CDR2 YYNGEE. The CDR3 sequence is 14 residues long. The ends lost 3 bases at V and 11 bases at J; junction bases unmatched: 11. The CDR3 protein is CASSAPRQGLQQFF. DNA for the CDR3: TGTGCCAGCAGCGCCCCCCGACAGGGTCTGCAGCAGTTCTTC.

The CDR3 sequence is CASSLWDSPYEGQYF. The CDR3 DNA sequence: TGTGCCAGCAGCTTGTGGGACAGTCCCTACGAAGGGCAGTACTTC. The chain employs TRBV5-8 and TRBJ2-5; 7 positions match TRBD1. From germline, CDR1 is SGHTS and CDR2 YDEGEE. J lost 11 bases, V lost 1 base, and 14 bases had no gene match. The CDR3 loop spans 15 amino acids.